These T cell receptor beta chains were read from a single sample in a study of T cells in Graves' hyperthyroidism and ophthalmopathy. MiXCR, applied by TCRdb to the multiplex PCR reads, yields one record per CDR3 protein. The sample contains around 540,000 distinct CDR3 sequences, under 60% of which appear only once. Sequencing was carried out using peripheral blood or thyroid tissue (not recorded which). The receptors were sampled from a woman under 30 with Graves' hyperthyroidism. The conserved cysteine and the conserved F or W are not part of the CDR3 here. Fields, in order: V gene, J gene, CDR3 protein.

v_call: TRBV20-1; j_call: TRBJ1-6; cdr3_aa: SASPRTGRAALH
v_call: TRBV2; j_call: TRBJ2-7; cdr3_aa: ASSAVGGSGYEQY
v_call: TRBV7-3; j_call: TRBJ2-7; cdr3_aa: ASRTGDAGELY
v_call: TRBV6-2/TRBV6-3; j_call: TRBJ1-3; cdr3_aa: ASLGQNGNTIY
v_call: TRBV7-9; j_call: TRBJ1-6; cdr3_aa: ASSSQDSSPLH
v_call: TRBV25-1; j_call: TRBJ1-2; cdr3_aa: ASVDRGTSNYGYT
v_call: TRBV7-2; j_call: TRBJ2-5; cdr3_aa: ASSLPDGEGTQY
v_call: TRBV7-9; j_call: TRBJ1-2; cdr3_aa: ASSSQGTNYGYT
v_call: TRBV2; j_call: TRBJ1-2; cdr3_aa: ASDHRAGRGYT
v_call: TRBV7-2; j_call: TRBJ2-7; cdr3_aa: ASSLGFSGRASYEQY
v_call: TRBV9; j_call: TRBJ2-3; cdr3_aa: ASSGTGGAGDTQY
v_call: TRBV7-9; j_call: TRBJ2-7; cdr3_aa: ASSLGIGRAYEQY
v_call: TRBV20-1; j_call: TRBJ2-7; cdr3_aa: SSSRDSSYEQY